This is a list of T cell receptor beta chains from one sample in a study of graft-versus-host responses after intestinal transplantation. This table comes from immunoSEQ multiplex PCR, and its TCRdb copy is limited to in-frame clones, with some not included. The sample contains under 50,000 clones, about nine tenths of which appear only once. The specimen comprised PBMCs, sampled about 270 days after transplant. Source of these receptors: a human patient who received an intestinal transplant, so some T cells may come from the graft donor. CDR3s include the opening cysteine and the closing phenylalanine or tryptophan. D genes are given only for firm matches. The size entry is marked missing in some rows and otherwise reads once, few, many or a size class.

14,-,-,TRBV27,TRBJ1-2,CASRAPLGRQGYTF,TGTGCCAGCAGAGCTCCCCTTGGGAGACAAGGCTACACCTTC
15,-,-,TRBV4-1,TRBJ2-1,CASSQEGNDYNEQFF,TGTGCCAGCAGCCAAGAGGGGAACGATTACAATGAGCAGTTCTTC
18,TRBD2,-,TRBV4-1,TRBJ2-3,CASSQGGGGPLITDTQYF,TGCGCCAGCAGCCAAGGGGGCGGGGGGCCCTTAATCACAGATACGCAGTATTTT
15,-,-,TRBV7-8,TRBJ1-1,CASSLARTRNTEAFF,TGTGCCAGCAGCTTAGCGAGGACCCGGAACACTGAAGCTTTCTTT
14,TRBD2,-,TRBV27,TRBJ2-3,CASSWLAGADTQYF,TGTGCCAGCAGTTGGTTAGCGGGGGCAGATACGCAGTATTTT
13,-,-,TRBV7-8,TRBJ2-7,CASSLASSYEQYF,TGTGCCAGCAGCTTAGCAAGCTCCTACGAGCAGTACTTC
16,-,once,TRBV28,TRBJ2-3,CASSVQTGTTTDTQYF,TGTGCCAGCAGTGTCCAGACAGGTACTACCACAGATACGCAGTATTTT
15,-,-,TRBV7-6,TRBJ1-4,CASSLEMGASEKLFF,TGTGCCAGCAGCTTAGAGATGGGGGCAAGTGAAAAACTGTTTTTT
17,-,once,TRBV25-1,TRBJ1-2,CASSSSLKGSLYYGYTF,TGTGCCAGCAGTAGCAGCCTTAAGGGGAGTTTGTACTATGGCTACACCTTC
15,-,-,TRBV7-6,TRBJ1-1,CASSSLYNHDPEAFF,TGTGCCAGCAGCTCGCTATACAATCATGACCCTGAAGCTTTCTTT
14,-,-,TRBV27,TRBJ1-2,CASSLAGATYGYTF,TGTGCCAGCTCCTTGGCAGGGGCCACCTATGGCTACACCTTC
16,TRBD2,-,TRBV28,TRBJ2-1,CASSSPGLADYNEQFF,TGTGCCAGCAGTTCACCGGGACTAGCTGATTACAATGAGCAGTTCTTC
14,-,-,TRBV5-1,TRBJ2-5,CASSLLAIQETQYF,TGCGCCAGCAGCTTGTTGGCTATTCAAGAGACCCAGTACTTC
17,-,-,TRBV19,TRBJ1-2,CASSPEGADLPNYGYTF,TGTGCCAGTAGTCCCGAAGGGGCAGATCTTCCTAACTATGGCTACACCTTC
14,-,-,TRBV6-6,TRBJ2-2,CASSYSWGAGELFF,TGTGCCAGCAGTTACTCGTGGGGAGCAGGGGAGCTGTTTTTT
15,TRBD2,-,TRBV2,TRBJ2-5,CASSMTSGVQETQYF,TGTGCCAGCAGTATGACTAGCGGGGTCCAAGAGACCCAGTACTTC
16,TRBD1,-,TRBV5-1,TRBJ1-1,CASSLVGTGKNTEAFF,TGCGCCAGCAGCTTGGTGGGGACAGGGAAGAACACTGAAGCTTTCTTT
19,-,-,TRBV6-1,TRBJ2-3,CASSEATLPGTTFTDTQYF,TGTGCCAGCAGTGAAGCAACATTGCCCGGGACGACCTTCACAGATACGCAGTATTTT
13,-,-,TRBV29-1,TRBJ1-1,CSVQGAGGTEAFF,TGCAGCGTCCAAGGGGCCGGCGGGACTGAAGCTTTCTTT
13,TRBD1,once,TRBV27,TRBJ1-2,CATSGGPLFGYTF,TGTGCCACATCAGGGGGGCCCCTTTTTGGCTACACCTTC
17,TRBD2,-,TRBV27,TRBJ2-3,CASSRLAAGGKSDTQYF,TGTGCCAGCAGCCGGTTAGCGGCGGGGGGGAAATCAGATACGCAGTATTTT
15,-,-,TRBV4-1,TRBJ2-7,CASSPTGIRSYEQYF,TGCGCCAGCAGCCCTACAGGGATAAGGTCCTACGAGCAGTACTTC
14,-,-,TRBV5-6,TRBJ2-7,CASSLAGSTYEQYF,TGTGCCAGCAGCTTGGCCGGGAGCACCTACGAGCAGTACTTC
13,-,-,TRBV19,TRBJ1-5,CASSGLGNQPQHF,TGTGCCAGTAGCGGCCTTGGCAATCAGCCCCAGCATTTT
14,TRBD2,-,TRBV11-2,TRBJ2-1,CASSLLAGEDEQFF,TGTGCCAGCAGCCTCTTAGCGGGGGAAGATGAGCAGTTCTTC
13,-,-,TRBV10-1,TRBJ2-1,CASSTEPYNEQFF,TGCGCCAGCAGTACAGAGCCCTACAATGAGCAGTTCTTC
14,TRBD1,once,TRBV6-1,TRBJ1-5,CASSATGGNQPQHF,TGTGCCAGCAGTGCGACAGGGGGCAATCAGCCCCAGCATTTT
14,-,-,TRBV29-1,TRBJ1-1,CSSLNRVSNTEAFF,TGCAGCTCCTTGAACCGGGTTTCGAACACTGAAGCTTTCTTT
12,-,-,TRBV5-4,TRBJ1-1,CASSSRNTEAFF,TGTGCCAGCAGCTCGCGGAACACTGAAGCTTTCTTT
15,TRBD1,-,TRBV5-1,TRBJ2-5,CASTLGGTGEETQYF,TGCGCCAGCACCCTGGGGGGGACAGGGGAAGAGACCCAGTACTTC
15,TRBD1,-,TRBV10-3,TRBJ1-5,CAISPGTGVDQPQHF,TGTGCCATCAGTCCAGGGACAGGGGTAGATCAGCCCCAGCATTTT
15,TRBD2,-,TRBV9,TRBJ2-1,CASSGSGGAGNEQFF,TGTGCCAGCAGCGGCAGCGGGGGGGCGGGAAATGAGCAGTTCTTC
14,-,-,TRBV7-6,TRBJ2-2,CASSADSYTGELFF,TGTGCCAGCAGCGCGGACTCTTACACCGGGGAGCTGTTTTTT
14,-,-,TRBV7-2,TRBJ1-6,CASSNTGSGSPLHF,TGTGCCAGCAGCAATACAGGGTCGGGGTCACCCCTCCACTTT
15,TRBD2,-,TRBV9,TRBJ2-3,CASSVDILAADTQYF,TGTGCCAGCAGCGTAGATATACTAGCGGCAGATACGCAGTATTTT
13,-,-,TRBV10-1,TRBJ2-7,CASSESGNYEQYF,TGCGCCAGCAGTGAGTCGGGGAATTACGAGCAGTACTTC
12,TRBD1,-,TRBV6-5,TRBJ1-4,CASRQGPEKLFF,TGTGCCAGCCGACAGGGACCGGAAAAACTGTTTTTT
11,-,-,TRBV14,TRBJ2-7,CASSQGLEQYF,TGTGCCAGCAGCCAAGGGCTAGAGCAGTACTTC
16,-,-,TRBV4-1,TRBJ1-4,CASSPTPGQKNEKLFF,TGCGCCAGCAGCCCGACCCCAGGACAGAAAAATGAAAAACTGTTTTTT
15,-,once,TRBV7-8,TRBJ2-5,CASSLVDLPGETQYF,TGTGCCAGCAGCTTAGTGGACCTCCCTGGAGAGACCCAGTACTTC
15,TRBD2,-,TRBV9,TRBJ2-1,CASSSGTTSYNEQFF,TGTGCCAGCAGCTCCGGGACTACGTCCTACAATGAGCAGTTCTTC
14,-,-,TRBV27,TRBJ1-6,CASTAGTYNSPLHF,TGTGCCAGCACCGCCGGGACATATAATTCACCCCTCCACTTT
16,TRBD2,-,TRBV5-4,TRBJ2-3,CASSLFLSGGTDTQYF,TGTGCCAGCAGCTTGTTTCTTAGCGGGGGCACAGATACGCAGTATTTT
15,-,-,TRBV18,TRBJ1-2,CASSPVSPRNYGYTF,TGTGCCAGCTCACCAGTCAGCCCTCGAAACTATGGCTACACCTTC
15,-,-,TRBV6-5,TRBJ2-1,CASSYAGTDEREQFF,TGTGCCAGCAGTTACGCCGGGACTGACGAACGCGAGCAGTTCTTC